The 26 T cell receptor beta chains reported below all come from one sample, sequenced in a study of CD8+ T cells in alopecia areata (dated by TCRdb to 2016 to 2019). Library creation used the immunoSEQ multiplex PCR assay. RNA was extracted from all samples and reverse transcribed into cDNA, which served as template for TCR sequencing. TCRdb retrieved this table from immuneACCESS and kept in-frame rearrangements only. Not all clones are present; in checked studies, unresolved V genes account for under half, and no reason is known for the remainder. The sample table shows about 150,000 clones, and roughly 60% are seen once. The leading ten clones occupy roughly a third of the sample. Sequencing was carried out using CD8+ T cells sorted from blood. These receptor sequences come from a human donor in good health.

The chain couples TRBV7-3 to TRBJ2-2, with D unresolved. Germline V gives CDR1 SGHTA, CDR2 FQGTGA. The CDR3 loop spans 13 amino acids. Deletions cut 5 bases from V and 6 bases from J, with 10 bases between. CDR3 nucleotides: TGTGCCAGCAGCCCGTCTGGGGCCGGGGAGCTGTTTTTT. Translated: CASSPSGAGELFF. The complete variable domain, with remaining parts taken from reference TRBV7-3 and TRBJ2-2, reads GAGVSQTPSNKVTEKGKYVELRCDPISGHTALYWYRQSLGQGPEFLIYFQGTGAADDSGLPNDRFFAVRPEGSVSTLKIQRTERGDSAVYLCASSPSGAGELFFGEGSRLTVL.

The chain recombines TRBV2 with TRBJ1-5; 7 bases are a match to TRBD1. Germline assignment: CDR1 SNHLY and CDR2 FYNNEI. The V and J ends lost 4 bases and 7 bases, in that order; junction bases with no gene match: 4. This CDR3 is built from 13 residues. CDR3 loop: CASSVTGNQPQHF. CDR3 DNA: TGTGCCAGCAGTGTGACAGGGAACCAGCCCCAGCATTTT.

This chain connects TRBV29-1 to TRBJ1-4; tentative D call: TRBD1 (6 bases). CDR1 and CDR2 from the germline V gene are SQVTM and ANQGSEA. CDR3 length equals 15 residues. Trimming took 6 bases from V and 8 from J, leaving 22 bases between them. The CDR3 nucleotides read TGCAGCGTAAAAGGCAGGGGCTCTGAAGAGGAAAAACTGTTTTTT. Amino acid sequence: CSVKGRGSEEEKLFF.

This rearrangement joins TRBV5-1 to TRBJ2-5; 12 bases are shared with TRBD2. V shed 4 bases and J 3 bases; nucleotides not matched to a gene: 10. CDR3 size: 17 residues. Germline lookup yields CDR1 SGHRS and CDR2 YFSETQ. Here the CDR3 reads CASSGNRLAGEEETQYF. The CDR3 DNA sequence: TGCGCCAGCAGCGGCAACCGACTAGCGGGAGAGGAAGAGACCCAGTACTTC.

CDR3 amino acids: CASSLGTGTYQETQYF. The CDR3 DNA sequence: TGTGCCAGCAGCTTAGGGACAGGGACGTACCAAGAGACCCAGTACTTC. The V gene is TRBV7-9, the J gene TRBJ2-5, with 8 bases matching TRBD1. This CDR3 has 16 residues. From germline, CDR1 is SEHNR and CDR2 FQNEAQ (reference sequence). V lost 1 base to trimming and J lost 0 bases; unmatched junction nucleotides: 4.

This clone showed up just a few times. In DNA form, the CDR3 reads TGTGCCAGCAGCCCAATAGCGGGAGTCAATGAGCAGTTCTTC. It encodes CASSPIAGVNEQFF. The chain carries TRBV11-2 and TRBJ2-1, with 9 bases matching TRBD2. V shed 5 bases, J shed 6 bases, and the junction held 5 bases outside the gene matches. Germline CDR1 and CDR2: SGHAT and FQNNGV. The CDR3 has 14 amino acids.

The genes are TRBV25-1 and TRBJ2-7; 8 bases match TRBD2. In germline, CDR1 is MGHDK, CDR2 SYGVNS. This CDR3 is built from 18 residues. The ends lost 3 bases at V and 11 bases at J; junction bases unmatched: 24. Here the CDR3 DNA reads TGTGCCAGCAGTGATAATCAGCGGGAGACCCCCTACCTACGATGGGAGTACTTC. Its translation: CASSDNQRETPYLRWEYF.

V gene TRBV4-1 combines with J gene TRBJ1-5; D might be TRBD1 (6 bases). V lost 1 base, J lost 3 bases, and 7 bases lay in between. The CDR3 is made up of 14 amino acids. Germline V gene sequence: CDR1 MGHRA, CDR2 YSYEKL. The CDR3 nucleotides are TGCGCCAGCAGCCAAGGACAGGACAATCAGCCCCAGCATTTT. It translates to CASSQGQDNQPQHF.

This clone was recorded only once. The chain links TRBV5-4 to TRBJ2-7, with D uncertain. V lost 4 bases and J lost 5, with 19 bases in between. The CDR3 is 15 amino acids. Germline V gene data show CDR1 as SGHNT and CDR2 as YYREEE (reference sequence). CDR3 sequence reads: CASSPTWDFPDEQYF. The CDR3 DNA sequence: TGTGCCAGCAGCCCTACGTGGGATTTTCCCGACGAGCAGTACTTC.

This clone showed up just a few times. The chain joins TRBV27 to TRBJ2-4; 10 bases fit TRBD2. With V trimmed by 1 base and J by 0 bases, 9 bases remained unmatched. From germline, CDR1 is MNHEY and CDR2 SMNVEV (reference sequence). The CDR3 spans 19 residues. The CDR3 nucleotides are TGTGCCAGCAGTTTATGGCCTAGCGGGAGTGGACTAGCCAAAAACATTCAGTACTTC. Translation gives CASSLWPSGSGLAKNIQYF.

V is TRBV19 and J is TRBJ2-1; 13 bases fit TRBD2. Trimming at V came to 2 bases and at J to 5 bases, leaving 18 bases not matched to a gene. Germline-derived CDR1 and CDR2 are LNHDA and SQIVND (reference sequence). The length of the CDR3 is 21 residues. CDR3 sequence: CASSIWTSGSSSVTGDNEQFF. The CDR3 DNA reads TGTGCCAGTAGTATATGGACTAGCGGGAGTTCATCGGTGACTGGCGACAATGAGCAGTTCTTC.

The CDR3 sequence is CASSLFIGAETQYF. DNA for the CDR3: TGTGCCAGCAGCTTATTTATCGGGGCGGAGACCCAGTACTTC. This chain joins TRBV11-2 and TRBJ2-5, with D perhaps being TRBD1 or TRBD2 (5 bases each). Trimming pared 2 bases from V and 5 bases from J, leaving 12 bases between. This CDR3 has 14 residues. Looked up from germline, CDR1 is SGHAT and CDR2 is FQNNGV.

This clone was seen a few times. The rearrangement joins TRBV7-9 to TRBJ2-1; D perhaps matches TRBD1 (6 bases). Trimming removed 0 bases from V and 6 bases from J, with 12 bases in between. The CDR3 runs to 15 residues. The germline gives CDR1 SEHNR, CDR2 FQNEAQ (reference sequence). For the CDR3, the DNA is TGTGCCAGCAGCTTAGCGCTGGGGGCCAGCAATGAGCAGTTCTTC. Translating it yields CASSLALGASNEQFF.

The chain employs TRBV25-1 and TRBJ2-7; 7 bases agree with TRBD2. Germline CDR1 MGHDK, CDR2 SYGVNS. Germline trimming cut 2 bases from V and 4 bases from J; bases unmatched to any gene: 2. The CDR3 consists of 13 residues. The CDR3 reads CASSEGGGYEQYF. The CDR3 DNA is TGTGCCAGCAGTGAAGGCGGGGGTTACGAGCAGTACTTC.

The V and J genes are TRBV10-3 and TRBJ1-1, with D uncertain. Germline V lookup: CDR1 ENHRY, CDR2 SYGVKD. The CDR3 has 13 residues. V lost 3 bases, J lost 6 bases, and 11 bases lay in between. The CDR3 DNA is TGTGCCATCAGTGACTCCGACCGGGCTGAAGCTTTCTTT. Translation: CAISDSDRAEAFF.

The rearrangement uses TRBV4-2 and TRBJ2-2; tentatively, D is TRBD2 (6 bases). V lost 2 bases and J 4 bases, leaving 11 bases between the germline ends. Germline values: CDR1 LGHNA, CDR2 YNFKEQ. The CDR3 is 15 residues long. CDR3 sequence: CASSQLGLPTGELFF. CDR3 bases: TGTGCCAGCAGCCAATTGGGACTTCCCACCGGGGAGCTGTTTTTT.

This clone was observed a few times. CDR3 protein: CASKASGYTDTQYF. In DNA form, the CDR3 reads TGCGCCAGCAAGGCTAGCGGCTACACAGATACGCAGTATTTT. The J gene is TRBJ2-3, the V gene TRBV5-1; 7 bases line up with TRBD2. The CDR3 has 14 amino acids. The trim removed 6 bases at V and 2 bases at J, leaving 6 bases unmatched. The germline CDR1 and CDR2 sequences are SGHRS and YFSETQ. The full variable domain, in which reference TRBV5-1 and TRBJ2-3 provide the parts outside the CDR3, is KAGVTQTPRYLIKTRGQQVTLSCSPISGHRSVSWYQQTPGQGLQFLFEYFSETQRNKGNFPGRFSGRQFSNSRSEMNVSTLELGDSALYLCASKASGYTDTQYFGPGTRLTVL.

The CDR3 DNA reads TGTGCCAGCAGCTCCCGTTCACCCTACGAGCAGTACTTC. Residues: CASSSRSPYEQYF. The genes are TRBV7-3 and TRBJ2-7; D is unclear. Germline loops: CDR1 SGHTA, CDR2 FQGTGA. The V end lost 4 bases, the J end lost 2 bases, and 9 bases lay between the germline ends. CDR3 size: 13 residues.

The chain uses TRBV7-9 and TRBJ1-1, with unresolved D. The CDR3 is made up of 13 amino acids. Trimming pared 4 bases from V and 8 bases from J, leaving 14 bases between. The germline V gene encodes CDR1 SEHNR and CDR2 FQNEAQ (reference sequence). The CDR3 nucleotides are TGTGCCAGCAGCTCAGGACTCCCGGGGGAAGCTTTCTTT. Translated, it gives CASSSGLPGEAFF.

V usage is TRBV5-1 and J usage is TRBJ2-1, with TRBD1 as a possible D gene (5 bases). V was pared by 0 bases and J by 8 bases, with 15 bases between. Germline V CDR1 and CDR2: SGHRS, YFSETQ. The CDR3 spans 15 residues. The DNA of the CDR3 is TGCGCCAGCAGCTTGGTACCCTCCAGGGTCGATGAGCAGTTCTTC. Its translation is CASSLVPSRVDEQFF.

The chain is built from TRBV27 and TRBJ2-5, with 7 nucleotides matching TRBD1. Germline V CDR1 and CDR2: MNHEY, SMNVEV (reference sequence). V trimming: 6 bases; J trimming: 5 bases; junction bases outside the gene matches: 6. The CDR3 is 13 residues long. The CDR3 sequence: CASRSTGYETQYF. CDR3 bases: TGTGCCAGCAGATCGACAGGGTATGAGACCCAGTACTTC.

The chain links TRBV10-3 to TRBJ2-3; 9 bases agree with TRBD1. Germline V CDR1 and CDR2: ENHRY, SYGVKD. The CDR3 spans 14 residues. V shed 8 bases and J 5 bases; nucleotides not matched to a gene: 8. CDR3 protein: CAIGAGQGVDTQYF. As DNA, the CDR3 is TGTGCCATCGGGGCGGGACAGGGTGTAGATACGCAGTATTTT.

The CDR3 spells CASSVGTGTGLDEQYF. The CDR3 DNA is TGTGCCAGCAGCGTAGGAACCGGGACAGGGCTCGACGAGCAGTACTTC. The chain carries TRBV9 and TRBJ2-7; 9 nucleotides line up with TRBD1. Germline V gene data show CDR1 as SGDLS and CDR2 as YYNGEE. The V segment lost 0 bases and the J segment 5 bases; nucleotides outside the gene matches: 9. CDR3 size: 16 residues.

This chain links TRBV6-5 with TRBJ1-2, with 8 bases aligning to TRBD1. Trimming cost V 10 bases and J 8 bases; bases outside gene matches: 9. Germline V lookup: CDR1 MNHEY, CDR2 SVGAGI. The CDR3 consists of 12 residues. The CDR3, as DNA: TGTGCCATCGGACAGGGAGGAGTCGGCTACACCTTC. Encoded protein: CAIGQGGVGYTF.

The chain couples TRBV2 to TRBJ2-2; no clear D. V dropped 6 bases and J dropped 5 bases, with 7 bases sitting between them. Germline V gene lookup returns CDR1 SNHLY and CDR2 FYNNEI. This CDR3 has 12 amino acids. The CDR3 DNA is TGTGCCAGCAGCGTTAGTACCGGGGAGCTGTTTTTT. This gives the protein CASSVSTGELFF.

The chain joins TRBV6-6 to TRBJ2-7, with 9 bases fitting TRBD2. The CDR3 extends over 16 amino acids. V lost 0 bases and J lost 2; bases outside the gene matches: 5. Germline CDR1 is MNHNY and CDR2 is SVGAGI (reference sequence). The CDR3 protein is CASSYSVVAGAYEQYF. In DNA form, the CDR3 reads TGTGCCAGCAGTTACTCCGTGGTAGCGGGAGCCTACGAGCAGTACTTC.